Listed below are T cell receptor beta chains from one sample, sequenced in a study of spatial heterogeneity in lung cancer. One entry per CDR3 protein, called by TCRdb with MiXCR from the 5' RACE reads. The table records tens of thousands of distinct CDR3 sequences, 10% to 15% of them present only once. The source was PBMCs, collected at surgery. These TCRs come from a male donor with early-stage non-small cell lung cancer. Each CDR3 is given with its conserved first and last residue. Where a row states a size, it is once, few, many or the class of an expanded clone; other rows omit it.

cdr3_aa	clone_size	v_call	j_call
CASSPGTEYGYTF	.	TRBV12-3/TRBV12-4	TRBJ1-2
CASSRGQGNLNEQFF	.	TRBV27	TRBJ2-1
CASSEEKGPNYGYTF	many	TRBV2	TRBJ1-2
CSARAFRGEETQYF	.	TRBV20-1	TRBJ2-5
CASSSGLAVTDTQYF	many	TRBV7-6	TRBJ2-3
CATLGNQETQYF	few	TRBV10-3	TRBJ2-5
CTSSLMGQGATDTQYF	.	TRBV5-1	TRBJ2-3
CASSPPGQGKAQYF	few	TRBV7-2	TRBJ2-5
CASSLGDSGNTIYF	.	TRBV5-1	TRBJ1-3
CASSHGPGLASDEQFF	.	TRBV7-9	TRBJ2-1
CSVGEGGAEAFF	.	TRBV29-1	TRBJ1-1
CSAAKTSEKLFF	many	TRBV20-1	TRBJ1-4